This T cell receptor (beta chain) derives from a study of T cells in Graves' hyperthyroidism and ophthalmopathy. This clonotype was observed many times. TCR beta CDR3 region amplification was performed from RNA transcripts. The primer set for the first-round RT-PCR of the TCR CDR3 was HTBI. TCRdb recomputed calls from the multiplex PCR reads with MiXCR, one row per CDR3 protein. The profile shows roughly 380,000 distinct CDR3 sequences, over 11% of them singletons. The CDR3 consists of 14 residues. Germline values: CDR1 KGHSH, CDR2 LQKENI. Trimming took off 1 base at V and 2 bases at J, with 9 bases between the two ends.

The receptor comes from a woman aged 55-70 years with Graves' hyperthyroidism. This chain uses TRBV18 with TRBJ2-7; tentatively, D is TRBD2 (5 bases). The sequenced sample was blood. The CDR3 DNA follows: TGTGCCAGCTCACCACAGAGCGGAACCTACGAGCAGTACTTC. It specifies CASSPQSGTYEQYF.